This T cell receptor (beta chain) stems from a study of blood T cell repertoires in COVID-19. Study information: Whether acute or convalescent, the COVID-19 samples came from the United States, Italy and Spain. PBMCs, B-cell-depleted T cells, or T cells provided the cDNA or gDNA that made up the material.

The assay was immunoSEQ multiplex PCR, and TCRdb's table has in-frame clones only and misses some. The top ten clones hold 8% to 10% of a sample with 150,000 to 200,000 clones, 80% to 90% of them seen once. This CDR3 comprises 15 residues. With 3 bases clipped from V and 5 bases from J, the junction kept 6 bases outside the gene matches. Germline CDR1 and CDR2: SGHRS and YFSETQ. This clonotype was sampled from a middle-aged man with active or convalescent COVID-19. The chain recombines TRBV5-1 with TRBJ1-2, with 11 bases identical to TRBD1. The specimen sequenced was peripheral blood. The CDR3 loop is CASSSRDRGIYGYTF. The CDR3 DNA reads as TGCGCCAGCAGCTCCCGGGACAGGGGGATTTATGGCTACACCTTC.